One sample yielded the 25 T cell receptor beta chains listed below, sequenced in a study of blood T cells in healthy people across ages. A sample-barcoded 5' primer and a J-beta primer mix were used in a second PCR of roughly 6 to 11 cycles. TCRdb used MiXCR to reprocess the 5' RACE reads, holding one entry per CDR3 protein. The sample carries 1.5 million to 2 million distinct CDR3 sequences, about 39% recorded once. The sample was blood. The receptor source for this set is a human donor in good health.

This chain connects TRBV12-3 or TRBV12-4 to TRBJ2-1, with TRBD2 identical over 9 bases. After removal of 3 bases from V and 5 bases from J, the junction contained 8 bases not matched to a gene. The CDR3 totals 16 residues. CDR3: CASSLRWTSADNEQFF. In DNA form, the CDR3 reads TGTGCCAGCAGTTTGCGTTGGACTAGCGCAGACAATGAGCAGTTCTTC.

The gene calls are TRBV12-3 or TRBV12-4 and TRBJ2-6; D not resolved. The CDR3 is 12 amino acids. Trimming shortened V by 3 bases and J by 9 bases, and 6 bases separated the two germline ends. This chain's CDR3 is CASSFLFNVLTF. The CDR3, as DNA: TGTGCCAGCAGTTTCCTCTTCAACGTCCTGACTTTC.

This chain joins TRBV12-3 or TRBV12-4 and TRBJ1-2, with unresolved D. The CDR3 has 15 residues. The V end was cut by 0 bases, the J end by 0 bases, with 8 bases between. As DNA, the CDR3 is TGTGCCAGCAGTTTAGCGCTGGCAGCTAACTATGGCTACACCTTC. Its protein is CASSLALAANYGYTF.

The gene calls are TRBV4-3 and TRBJ2-7; D gene ambiguous. The CDR3 is 13 residues long. V was shortened by 5 bases and J by 0 bases, with 8 bases between the two germline ends. CDR1 and CDR2 (germline): LGHNA, YSLEER. The CDR3 nucleotides are TGCGCCAGCAGCGCGGATCCCTCCTACGAGCAGTACTTC. Amino acid sequence: CASSADPSYEQYF.

Comments on this clonotype: A much larger clone lies one base from this, so it may be a read error. The V and J genes are TRBV12-3 or TRBV12-4 and TRBJ2-1; weak D call: TRBD2 (5 bases). This CDR3 region has 11 residues. V lost 10 bases to trimming and J lost 15 bases, with 19 bases between them. Here the CDR3 reads CATHLGGRLFF. CDR3 nucleotides: TGTGCCACGCACCTAGGAGGTCGGCTGTTCTTC.

The V call is TRBV12-3 or TRBV12-4, the J call TRBJ1-2; D not resolved. This CDR3 has 14 residues. V was clipped by 6 bases and J by 3 bases, with 14 bases between them. In DNA form, the CDR3 reads TGTGCCAGCAGACCCGACGGGAGGTACTATGGCTACACCTTC. Translating gives CASRPDGRYYGYTF.

In regard to this clonotype: This clone may be a read error of a much larger clone one base away. This chain uses TRBV11-2 with TRBJ2-5; TRBD2 matches 11 bases. This CDR3 has 15 amino acids. Losses at the gene ends were 7 bases for V and 5 bases for J; bases not matched to a gene: 9. Germline CDR1 reads SGHAT; CDR2 reads FQNNGV. The CDR3 DNA follows: TGTGCCAGCAACCCGCTAGCGGGGGGCGGGGAGACCCAGTACTTC. Residues: CASNPLAGGGETQYF.

The genes are TRBV12-3 or TRBV12-4 and TRBJ2-7, with D perhaps TRBD1 (6 bases). The CDR3 runs to 15 residues. V lost 3 bases and J 0 bases, leaving 12 bases between the germline ends. The CDR3 spells CASSFPDRSSYEQYF. The CDR3 DNA is TGTGCCAGCAGTTTCCCCGACAGGAGCTCCTACGAGCAGTACTTC.

The CDR3 is CASSPGPPFEKLFF. CDR3 nucleotides: TGTGCCAGCAGCCCCGGACCACCCTTTGAAAAACTGTTTTTT. V gene TRBV7-2 combines with J gene TRBJ1-4, with unresolved D. In germline, CDR1 is SGHTA, CDR2 FQGNSA. This CDR3 spans 14 amino acids. Trimming cost V 5 bases and J 7 bases, with 14 bases left between them.

J is TRBJ1-1 and V is TRBV3-1; D is uncertain. The CDR3 totals 15 residues. Per germline, CDR1 LGHDT and CDR2 YNNKEL (reference sequence). The V end was cut by 1 base, the J end by 3 bases, with 12 bases between. This chain's CDR3 is CASSQVSGRYTEAFF. The CDR3 coding sequence is TGTGCCAGCAGCCAAGTGTCTGGACGGTACACTGAAGCTTTCTTT.

A single count supports this clonotype. This sequence may be a read error, since a much larger clone differs from it by one base. The genes are TRBV2 and TRBJ2-6; D might be TRBD1 (5 bases). The CDR3 length is 14 residues. Per the germline V gene, CDR1 is SNHLY and CDR2 is FYNNEI. The CDR3 DNA sequence: TGTGCCAGCAGTAGAAGGGTTGGGGCCATCGTCCTGACTTTC. The encoded protein is CASSRRVGAIVLTF.

This clonotype was picked up one time. The chain employs TRBV4-1 and TRBJ2-1, with TRBD2 matching 10 bases. Germline-derived CDR1 and CDR2 are MGHRA and YSYEKL. The CDR3 covers 16 residues. V gave up 1 base and J gave up 8 bases; unmatched junction bases: 8. In DNA, the CDR3 is TGCGCCAGCAGCCAAGTGGAGAGCGGGAGGGTCGATGAGCAGTTCTTC. This gives the protein CASSQVESGRVDEQFF.

There are a few counts of this clonotype. This chain links TRBV12-5 with TRBJ2-7; D may be TRBD1 or TRBD2 (6 bases each). Trimming took off 0 bases at V and 3 bases at J, with 15 bases between the two ends. The CDR3 is 16 residues long. CDR1 is LGHNT, CDR2 FRNRAP, per germline. For the CDR3, the DNA is TGTGCTAGTGGTTTGGTACGGACAGAGGAGGGCTACGAGCAGTACTTC. Amino acid sequence: CASGLVRTEEGYEQYF. Full variable domain (missing parts from reference TRBV12-5 and TRBJ2-7): DARVTQTPRHKVTEMGQEVTMRCQPILGHNTVFWYRQTMMQGLELLAYFRNRAPLDDSGMPKDRFSAEMPDATLATLKIQPSEPRDSAVYFCASGLVRTEEGYEQYFGPGTRLTVT.

This clonotype appeared a few times. The chain combines TRBV7-2 with TRBJ2-7; D is uncertain. Germline V CDR1 and CDR2: SGHTA, FQGNSA. The CDR3 covers 14 residues. The V end lost 5 bases, the J end lost 4 bases, and 15 bases lay between the germline ends. This CDR3 is CASSPAGRQYEQYF. CDR3 bases: TGTGCCAGCAGCCCAGCCGGGCGGCAATACGAGCAGTACTTC.

The chain employs TRBV20-1 and TRBJ2-7; D gene uncertain. V shed 8 bases and J shed 1 base, with 9 bases lying between them. CDR3 size: 11 residues. Germline lookup yields CDR1 DFQATT and CDR2 SNEGSKA (reference sequence). The CDR3 coding sequence is TGCAGTTTTCCGGTATCCTACGAGCAGTACTTC. This sequence encodes CSFPVSYEQYF.

A few counts support this clonotype. The chain combines TRBV29-1 with TRBJ2-7; possible D gene TRBD2, 6 bases. Trimming left V 1 base short and J 4 bases short, with 11 bases between. The germline CDR1 and CDR2 sequences are SQVTM and ANQGSEA. The CDR3 extends over 13 amino acids. The CDR3, as DNA: TGCAGCGTTGAAGCGGGAGACACTTACGAGCAGTACTTC. Its translation is CSVEAGDTYEQYF.

The chain employs TRBV29-1 and TRBJ2-1; 7 nucleotides line up with TRBD2. CDR3 length equals 13 residues. Trimming cost V 6 bases and J 6 bases; bases outside gene matches: 8. Germline V lookup: CDR1 SQVTM, CDR2 ANQGSEA. The CDR3 is CSVPSGLVNEQFF. The CDR3 coding sequence is TGCAGCGTCCCCAGCGGACTAGTCAATGAGCAGTTCTTC.

The gene calls are TRBV4-3 and TRBJ2-2; 9 nucleotides line up with TRBD2. Germline trimming cut 0 bases from V and 8 bases from J; bases unmatched to any gene: 4. The V gene's germline CDR1 is LGHNA and CDR2 YSLEER. The length of the CDR3 is 15 residues. CDR3 region: CASSQELAGQGELFF. Here the CDR3 DNA reads TGCGCCAGCAGCCAAGAGCTAGCGGGGCAGGGGGAGCTGTTTTTT.

The chain recombines TRBV6-2 or TRBV6-3 with TRBJ1-5, with 10 bases aligning to TRBD1. Trimming at V came to 8 bases and at J to 5 bases, leaving 12 bases not matched to a gene. The CDR3 covers 16 residues. The germline V gene has CDR1 MNHEY and CDR2 SVGEGT. The CDR3 reads CASSPHGTGVYQPQHF. The DNA for the CDR3 is TGTGCCAGCTCCCCCCACGGGACAGGGGTCTATCAGCCCCAGCATTTT.

As to this clonotype: No conserved phenylalanine or tryptophan is present at the end of the CDR3, so a read error is the likely explanation. This rearrangement joins TRBV6-2 or TRBV6-3 to TRBJ2-6; the match to TRBD1 covers 8 bases. The CDR3 is made up of 19 amino acids. V lost 5 bases to trimming and J lost 1 base; unmatched junction nucleotides: 13. The germline CDR1 and CDR2 sequences are MNHEY and SVGEGT. The CDR3 here is CASSDRDRIYWSGANVLTY. The CDR3 bases are TGTGCCAGCAGTGACCGGGACAGGATATACTGGTCTGGGGCCAACGTCCTGACTTAC.

The sample holds a few counts of this clonotype. The chain employs TRBV28 and TRBJ1-5; D may be TRBD1 (6 bases). Germline CDR1 is MDHEN and CDR2 is SYDVKM. Deletions cut 6 bases from V and 4 bases from J, with 13 bases between. The CDR3 has 14 amino acids. DNA of the CDR3: TGTGCCAGCAGCTTGGGACACCGAAATCAGCCCCAGCATTTT. Amino acids: CASSLGHRNQPQHF.

In this sample, this clonotype turned up a few times. CDR3 in amino acids: CAISESLRPPGTEAFF. CDR3 nucleotides: TGTGCCATCAGTGAGTCTTTAAGGCCACCCGGCACTGAAGCTTTCTTT. J is TRBJ1-1 and V is TRBV10-3; D is ambiguous. V lost 0 bases and J 4 bases, leaving 15 bases between the germline ends. Per the germline V gene, CDR1 is ENHRY and CDR2 is SYGVKD. The length of the CDR3 is 16 residues.

The gene calls are TRBV5-6 and TRBJ1-2, with 7 bases identical to TRBD1. CDR1 SGHDT and CDR2 YYEEEE come from the germline V gene. With 5 bases clipped from V and 4 bases from J, the junction kept 11 bases outside the gene matches. The CDR3 is 15 residues long. The CDR3 spells CASRAVGQRIYGYTF. The CDR3 bases are TGTGCCAGCAGGGCGGTGGGACAGCGGATCTATGGCTACACCTTC. The whole variable domain, remainder taken from reference TRBV5-6 and TRBJ1-2, is DAGVTQSPTHLIKTRGQQVTLRCSPKSGHDTVSWYQQALGQGPQFIFQYYEEEERQRGNFPDRFSGHQFPNYSSELNVNALLLGDSALYLCASRAVGQRIYGYTFGSGTRLTVV.

This clonotype appeared a few times. The genes are TRBV9 and TRBJ1-5, with D tentatively TRBD1 (5 bases). This CDR3 region has 15 residues. Germline CDR1 reads SGDLS; CDR2 reads YYNGEE. Trimming took off 0 bases at V and 5 bases at J, with 12 bases between the two ends. The CDR3 coding sequence is TGTGCCAGCAGCGTAGACGCCGGGGGACATCAGCCCCAGCATTTT. Amino acids: CASSVDAGGHQPQHF.

The chain is built from TRBV6-2 or TRBV6-3 and TRBJ2-5; 8 nucleotides line up with TRBD1. Trimming removed 5 bases from V and 7 bases from J; junction bases left unmatched: 15. The length of the CDR3 is 16 residues. Germline V gives CDR1 MNHEY, CDR2 SVGEGT. In DNA form, the CDR3 reads TGTGCCAGCAGTCAGGACGATTCCGCCGGACAGGGGACCCAGTACTTC. It codes for CASSQDDSAGQGTQYF.